This TCR beta chain derives from a study of regulatory T cells in long-lasting Graves disease. Time point reported: persistent/refractory GD, antithyroid drugs over 5 years with positive TRAb. RNA isolated from PBMCs was used to make the TCR library. Each patient gave roughly 10 milliliters of EDTA-anticoagulated peripheral blood. HTBI primers from iRepertoire and Arm-PCR of CDR3 regions yielded the TCR beta libraries. TCRdb called the multiplex PCR reads again in MiXCR, with one record for every CDR3 protein. The sample contains about 470,000 distinct CDR3 sequences, less than 25% of which appear only once. This CDR3 region has 15 residues. In germline, CDR1 is KGHSH, CDR2 LQKENI. The trim removed 4 bases at V and 3 bases at J, leaving 9 bases unmatched.

The chain has TRBV18 and TRBJ2-7; 7 bases line up with TRBD1. Sample: peripheral blood mononuclear cells (PBMCs), taken when the disease was refractory, from a patient treated with antithyroid drugs. The receptor was isolated from a female donor with Graves disease. The CDR3, as DNA: TGTGCCAGCTCACTAGGGGGCGGAGCTTTCTACGAGCAGTACTTC. It yields the protein CASSLGGGAFYEQYF.